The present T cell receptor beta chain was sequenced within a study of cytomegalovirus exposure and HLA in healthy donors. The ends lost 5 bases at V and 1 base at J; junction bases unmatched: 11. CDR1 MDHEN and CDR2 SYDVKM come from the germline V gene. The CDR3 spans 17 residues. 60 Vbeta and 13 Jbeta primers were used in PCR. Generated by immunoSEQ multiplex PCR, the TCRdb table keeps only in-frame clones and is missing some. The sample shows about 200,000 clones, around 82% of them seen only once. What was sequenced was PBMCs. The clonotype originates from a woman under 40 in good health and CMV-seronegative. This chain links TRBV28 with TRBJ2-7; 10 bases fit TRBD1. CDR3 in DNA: TGTGCCAGCAGTCCGGGGGATTGGGACAGGGGATCCTACGAGCAGTACTTC. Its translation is CASSPGDWDRGSYEQYF.